One T cell receptor (delta chain) is described in this entry. This clone was observed many times. Its antigen is still unknown. No base qualities exist here, and no much larger clone lies one base off it. CDR1 and CDR2, looked up from the germline V gene, are GEAIGNYY and EKD. V gives up 0 bases and J gives up 2 bases, and the segment between their germline ends measures 15 bases. The CDR3 goes from the cysteine to the phenylalanine over 16 residues. The retained sequence is limited to the CDR3, 48 bases, with the frame set at the first base. The source of the sample is a study of delta chain sequences of gamma delta T cells listed by TCRdb under 2017. The library was prepared using 5' RACE. The listed sequencing device is Illumina MiSeq. Via CATT, TCRdb reprocessed the public reads, and rows with identical DNA were then joined. The sample table shows more than 2,500 delta-chain clones, and roughly 6% are seen once. The top ten clones comprise about 49% of the sample.

The sequencing input was either unsorted cells or a sorted T cell fraction (not recorded which). The V gene is TRDV2 and the J gene is TRDJ1; the D gene could be TRDD2 or TRDD3, each one agreeing over 6 bases. The sequence was obtained from a human donor in good health. The DNA is as follows: TGTGCCTGTGACACCGTCCTACGTGGGGATACCGATAAACTCATCTTT. Translated, this is CACDTVLRGDTDKLIF.